The sequence of this T cell receptor beta chain was determined in a study of T cells in localized non-small cell lung cancer (dated by TCRdb to about 2020). Background for the entire study: The study analyzed T cell repertoires of 236 early-stage NSCLC patients, comparing tumors and uninvolved tumor-adjacent lungs. The cohort comprised around 250 treatment-naïve NSCLC patients with resected, localized lung tumors. NSCLC patients had a mean age of roughly 66 years, and around 130 were male and about a hundred female. The study at large found these results: Longer overall survival was associated with higher blood T cell density, whereas shorter survival was associated with higher adjacent-lung clonality. Uninvolved tumor-adjacent lung showed the highest T cell clonality, higher than tumor, which suggests more focused antigenic responses in the uninvolved tumor-adjacent lung. Because multi-region tumor sequencing was not performed, intratumor heterogeneity could not be ruled out. A median of about 53 of the top 100 tumor clones were detected in paired uninvolved adjacent lung, and 28 of these tumor clones were also found among the top 100 clones of the paired uninvolved adjacent lung. Because the study design was exploratory, TCR variables were selected using unadjusted p-values without false-discovery rate correction.

V sheds 6 bases and J sheds 3 bases, leaving 11 bases between their ends. The CDR1 and CDR2 encoded by the germline V gene (reference sequence) are MNHEY and SMNVEV. CDR3 length: 13 amino acids, cysteine to phenylalanine. Only the CDR3 DNA stays, 39 bases, in frame from base 1. The table lists this clone with a few counts. The antigen it recognizes is unknown. No base quality information exists; no much larger clone differs at one position. At diagnosis, tumor, uninvolved tumor-adjacent lung and peripheral blood were collected and then preserved as a mix of FFPE and fresh-frozen material. For TCR repertoire profiling, blood samples were analyzed in the form of peripheral blood mononuclear cells. TCR beta CDR3 regions were sequenced from DNA using the immunoSEQ Assay. For the original study's pipeline: To compute T cell density, TCR beta template counts were normalized to usable DNA, which was estimated by amplifying housekeeping genes. Richness was estimated with the preseqR package, extrapolating to 400,000 templates for PBMC samples and 120,000 templates for tissue samples. Clonality was defined as one minus Pielou's evenness. To identify tissue-enriched TCRs, differential abundance testing was run on productive amino-acid clonotypes with a minimum total count of 5 and an alpha of 0.1. Repertoire overlap between compartments was quantified with the Jaccard Index and Morisita Overlap Index. GLIPH grouped TCR beta CDR3s together with public tetramer-defined viral CDR3s, and a viral motif had to include at least three viral sequences and also show V-gene enrichment. TCRdb re-hosts the immuneACCESS table, in-frame sequences only. Its copies lack some clones; in the studies checked, an unresolved V gene accounts for under half of them, and the cause for the rest is not known. V and J calls plus clone size are reproduced from that table; the DNA served to infer D and trimming. The sample data list some 82,000 clones, and around 82% of these were observed just once. Of the sample, 15% to 20% falls within the top ten clones.

The sequencing here drew on PBMCs, taken before any cancer treatment. This chain joins TRBV27 to TRBJ2-5; possibly the D gene is TRBD2, per 6 matching bases. This clonotype was obtained from a man between 40 and 75 years old with stage II squamous cell lung carcinoma. This receptor carries the CDR3 CASSRAGKETQYF. DNA sequence: TGTGCCAGCAGCAGGGCGGGAAAAGAGACCCAGTACTTC.